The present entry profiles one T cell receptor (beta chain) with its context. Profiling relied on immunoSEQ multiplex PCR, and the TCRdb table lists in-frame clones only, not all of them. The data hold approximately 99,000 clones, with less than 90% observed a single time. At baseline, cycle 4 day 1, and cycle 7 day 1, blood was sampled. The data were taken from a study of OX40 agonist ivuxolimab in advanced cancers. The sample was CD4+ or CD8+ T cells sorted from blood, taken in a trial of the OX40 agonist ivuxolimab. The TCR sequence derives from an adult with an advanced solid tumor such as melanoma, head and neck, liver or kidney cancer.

In DNA, the CDR3 is TGTGCCAGTAGTATAGGGGGGACTAGCGGAGGCGGGGAGACCCAGTACTTC. Translation gives CASSIGGTSGGGETQYF. This sequence joins TRBV19 and TRBJ2-5; 11 positions agree with TRBD2. J was trimmed by 5 bases and V by 1 base; bases with no gene match: 9. Germline V gene lookup returns CDR1 LNHDA and CDR2 SQIVND (reference sequence). This CDR3 is 17 amino acids long.